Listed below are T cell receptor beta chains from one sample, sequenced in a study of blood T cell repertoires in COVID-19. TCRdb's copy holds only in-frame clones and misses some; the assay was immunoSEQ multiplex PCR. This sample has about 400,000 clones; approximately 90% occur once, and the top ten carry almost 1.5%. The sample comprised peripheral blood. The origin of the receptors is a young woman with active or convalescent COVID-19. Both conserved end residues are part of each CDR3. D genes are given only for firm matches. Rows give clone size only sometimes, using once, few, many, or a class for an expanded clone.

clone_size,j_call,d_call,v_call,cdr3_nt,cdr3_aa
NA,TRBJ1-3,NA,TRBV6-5,TGTGCCAGCAGTTACGCGACAGGTCCAGGAAACACCATATATTTT,CASSYATGPGNTIYF
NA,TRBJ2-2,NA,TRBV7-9,TGTGCCAGCAGCTCTAAGACAGATACGAACACCGGGGAGCTGTTTTTT,CASSSKTDTNTGELFF
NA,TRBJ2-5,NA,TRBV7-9,TGTGCCAGCAGCAATCGGGACTCCCCTATGGAGACCCAGTACTTC,CASSNRDSPMETQYF
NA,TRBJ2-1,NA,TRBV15,TGTGCCACCGCGCAGGCCCAACACAATGAGCAGTTCTTC,CATAQAQHNEQFF
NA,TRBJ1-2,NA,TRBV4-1,TGCGCCAGCAGCCAGGCTGGTTCGGGGGAGTATGGCTACACCTTC,CASSQAGSGEYGYTF
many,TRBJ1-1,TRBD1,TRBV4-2,TGTGCCAGCAACCAGGGACAGTTGAACACTGAAGCTTTCTTT,CASNQGQLNTEAFF
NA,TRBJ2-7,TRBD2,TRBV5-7,TGTGCCAGCAGCTCGGAAGGACTAGCCCCCTACGAGCAGTACTTC,CASSSEGLAPYEQYF
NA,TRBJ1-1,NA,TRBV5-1,TGCGCCAGCAGCTTTTCAGGGCGCGGGGACACTGAAGCTTTCTTT,CASSFSGRGDTEAFF
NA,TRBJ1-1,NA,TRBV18,TGTGCCAGCTCACCACAAAATAGGGGATCGAACACTGAAGCTTTCTTT,CASSPQNRGSNTEAFF
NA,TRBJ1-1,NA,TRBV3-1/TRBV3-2,TGTGCCAGCAGCCAAGAACAGAGGGCCGGAGCTTTCTTT,CASSQEQRAGAFF
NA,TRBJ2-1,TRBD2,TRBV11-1,TGTGCCAGCAGCTTAGCAGTAGCGGGAGAGCAGTTCTTC,CASSLAVAGEQFF
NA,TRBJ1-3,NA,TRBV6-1,TGTGCCAGCAGTGAAGCGGGCGTCTACTCTGGAAACACCATATATTTT,CASSEAGVYSGNTIYF
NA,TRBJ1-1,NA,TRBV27,TGTGCCAGCACGACCAGGTTAGGCACTGAAGCTTTCTTT,CASTTRLGTEAFF
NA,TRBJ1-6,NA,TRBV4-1,TGCGCCAGCAGCCCGGGACTTAATAATTCACCCCTCCACTTT,CASSPGLNNSPLHF
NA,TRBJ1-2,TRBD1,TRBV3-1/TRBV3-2,TGTGCCAGCAGCCCTCAGGGGGCTCGTGGCTACACCTTC,CASSPQGARGYTF
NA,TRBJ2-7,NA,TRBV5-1,TGCGCCAGCAGCGGCGGCGGGGTTGGCGACGAGCAGTACTTC,CASSGGGVGDEQYF
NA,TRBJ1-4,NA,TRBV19,TGTGCCAGTAGTACCCAGGGATCGACTAATGAAAAACTGTTTTTT,CASSTQGSTNEKLFF
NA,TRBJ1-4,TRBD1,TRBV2,TGTGCCAGCAGTAGGGACAGGGGAAATGAAAAACTGTTTTTT,CASSRDRGNEKLFF
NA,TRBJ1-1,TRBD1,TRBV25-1,TGTGCCAGCAGTCACGTCCCGGGACAGGGGGGGAACACTGAAGCTTTCTTT,CASSHVPGQGGNTEAFF
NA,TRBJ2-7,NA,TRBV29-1,TGCAGCGTTGCTGGAGGGGTCTCCTACGAGCAGTACTTC,CSVAGGVSYEQYF